One sample yielded the 2 T cell receptor beta chains listed below, sequenced in a study of OX40 agonist ivuxolimab in advanced cancers. Libraries were prepared by immunoSEQ multiplex PCR; TCRdb keeps only in-frame clonotypes and omits some of them. The sample yields 60,000 or so clones, about four fifths seen once. The sequencing here drew on CD4+ or CD8+ T cells sorted from blood, taken in a trial of the OX40 agonist ivuxolimab. The receptor source for this set is an adult with an advanced solid tumor such as melanoma, head and neck, liver or kidney cancer.

The chain recombines TRBV7-8 with TRBJ1-3, with D possibly TRBD1 on 6 matching bases. Germline-derived CDR1 and CDR2 are SGHVS and FQNEAQ. V was clipped by 5 bases and J by 6 bases, with 17 bases between them. This CDR3 comprises 15 residues. CDR3 DNA: TGTGCCAGCAGCGTCAGGGGTAACGGGGAAAACACCATATATTTT. Translation gives CASSVRGNGENTIYF.

The genes are TRBV21-1 and TRBJ2-3; the table names TRBD2, a call not compared with the DNA. TRBV21-1 is a pseudogene locus. This CDR3 comprises 17 residues. The CDR3 DNA is TGTGCCAGCAGCAACTACCTTAGCGGGAGGGTCGGAGATACGCAGTATTTT. It yields the protein CASSNYLSGRVGDTQYF.